This T cell receptor (beta chain) was identified during a study of beta chain features in type 1 diabetes. On the study more broadly: What patients shared with healthy donors was a similar profile of age, gender and cell yields.

Study observations and caveats: A pattern of fewer insertions and more deletions at VDJ junctions was seen in type 1 diabetes patients. In all four CD4+ subsets, TCRB CDR3 length was significantly, moderately reduced in type 1 diabetes.

Expressed TCRB transcripts were sequenced because the isolated RNA had all been reverse transcribed beforehand. Clones were read by immunoSEQ multiplex PCR, and TCRdb kept only the in-frame ones, dropping some. The sample shows about 930,000 clones, 15% to 20% of them seen only once. V trimming: 7 bases; J trimming: 5 bases; junction bases outside the gene matches: 11. Germline V gene lookup returns CDR1 SQVTM and CDR2 ANQGSEA. This CDR3 region has 14 residues. Sorted cells reached over 98% purity in every population. This clone has only a few counts. What it binds is not known. V is TRBV29-1 and J is TRBJ2-5; 9 bases are a match to TRBD1. This TCR was recovered from a woman under 30 in good health. Specimen: naive CD4+ T cells from blood. CDR3 bases: TGCAGCGCTATCCACACAGGACAGGGGGAGACCCAGTACTTC. This gives the protein CSAIHTGQGETQYF. Full variable domain (rest looked up from reference TRBV29-1 and TRBJ2-5): SAVISQKPSRDICQRGTSLTIQCQVDSQVTMMFWYRQQPGQSLTLIATANQGSEATYESGFVIDKFPISRPNLTFSTLTVSNMSPEDSSIYLCSAIHTGQGETQYFGPGTRLLVL.